These T cell receptor beta chains were read from a single sample in a study of CD8 T cells in Susac syndrome. TCRdb re-derived calls from the immunoSEQ multiplex PCR reads in MiXCR, one entry per CDR3 protein. The repertoire holds roughly 130,000 distinct CDR3 sequences, with 90% to 95% as singletons. The sample comprised CD4+ T cells from PBMCs. The receptors come from a human donor in good health. The CDR3 runs from the conserved cysteine through the conserved F or W. The order of the fields is CDR3 DNA, CDR3 protein, D gene, clone size, J gene, V gene. A D gene is named only where the DNA matches it firmly. Size is omitted from some rows. Given values are once, few, many or a class for expanded clones.

DNA: TGTGCCAGCAGTCCGATAGCCATGAGTCAGCCCCAGCATTTT
CDR3: CASSPIAMSQPQHF
D: NA
size: NA
J: TRBJ1-5
V: TRBV28

DNA: TGCGCCAGCAGCCGTATCGTAGCGGGAAAGAGGACAGATACGCAGTATTTT
CDR3: CASSRIVAGKRTDTQYF
D: TRBD2
size: NA
J: TRBJ2-3
V: TRBV23-1

DNA: TGTGCCAGCAGCTTATTGGAGGGGACAGAGACCCAGTACTTC
CDR3: CASSLLEGTETQYF
D: NA
size: NA
J: TRBJ2-5
V: TRBV7-9

DNA: TGTGCCAGCTCACCAGGGCCAGAAGCTTTCTTT
CDR3: CASSPGPEAFF
D: NA
size: NA
J: TRBJ1-1
V: TRBV18

DNA: TGTGCCTGGAACACGGGACTACCCAGCTCCTACAATGAGCAGTTCTTC
CDR3: CAWNTGLPSSYNEQFF
D: TRBD2
size: NA
J: TRBJ2-1
V: TRBV30

DNA: TGTGCCAGCTCCCACGGGGACCTTGTGTCGGAGACCCAGTACTTC
CDR3: CASSHGDLVSETQYF
D: NA
size: once
J: TRBJ2-5
V: TRBV5-4

DNA: TGTGCCAGCAGCTTAGGGCAGGGCACGGAGGCTTTCTTT
CDR3: CASSLGQGTEAFF
D: NA
size: NA
J: TRBJ1-1
V: TRBV7-2

DNA: TGTGCCAGCAGCCGAACTAGCGGGAGTTCCGAGCAGTACTTC
CDR3: CASSRTSGSSEQYF
D: TRBD2
size: NA
J: TRBJ2-7
V: TRBV3-1

DNA: TGTGCCAGCAGTTGGCGGATTCCTGACATTCAGTACTTC
CDR3: CASSWRIPDIQYF
D: NA
size: once
J: TRBJ2-4
V: TRBV28

DNA: TGCGCCAGCAGCTTAGGCAGGGAAAGTGAGACCCAGTACTTC
CDR3: CASSLGRESETQYF
D: NA
size: once
J: TRBJ2-5
V: TRBV5-1

DNA: TGTGCCAGTAGTCCTCCGGGACAGATGAGCAATCAGCCCCAGCATTTT
CDR3: CASSPPGQMSNQPQHF
D: TRBD1
size: NA
J: TRBJ1-5
V: TRBV19

DNA: TGTGCCAGCAGCCTTAGGGGAGAGGAAAAACTGTTTTTT
CDR3: CASSLRGEEKLFF
D: NA
size: NA
J: TRBJ1-4
V: TRBV12-3/TRBV12-4

DNA: TGTGCCAGCCGTAAAGGGGGGGCTCACGAGCAGTACTTC
CDR3: CASRKGGAHEQYF
D: NA
size: NA
J: TRBJ2-7
V: TRBV27

DNA: TGTGCCAGCAGTCCCGGACTAGCGGGAGTTAGCACCGGGGAGCTGTTTTTT
CDR3: CASSPGLAGVSTGELFF
D: TRBD2
size: NA
J: TRBJ2-2
V: TRBV2

DNA: TGTGCCAGCAGCCGAACGGGAGTAAGCACAGATACGCAGTATTTT
CDR3: CASSRTGVSTDTQYF
D: NA
size: NA
J: TRBJ2-3
V: TRBV7-9

DNA: TGCGCCAGCAGAAACTACGGGGGGGACACAGATACGCAGTATTTT
CDR3: CASRNYGGDTDTQYF
D: TRBD2
size: NA
J: TRBJ2-3
V: TRBV5-1

DNA: TGCAGCGTCAAGTCTAGCGGCTCCTACAATGAGCAGTTCTTC
CDR3: CSVKSSGSYNEQFF
D: TRBD2
size: once
J: TRBJ2-1
V: TRBV29-1

DNA: TGTGCCAGCAACAAACAGGGAGACGGCACTGAAGCTTTCTTT
CDR3: CASNKQGDGTEAFF
D: NA
size: NA
J: TRBJ1-1
V: TRBV27

DNA: TGTGCCGGCGGACTAGCGGGTAAAAGCTCCTACAATGAGCAGTTCTTC
CDR3: CAGGLAGKSSYNEQFF
D: TRBD2
size: NA
J: TRBJ2-1
V: TRBV7-9

DNA: TGCGCCAGCAGCTTGGTTCCGAGTAGCAATCAGCCCCAGCATTTT
CDR3: CASSLVPSSNQPQHF
D: NA
size: NA
J: TRBJ1-5
V: TRBV5-1

DNA: TGCAGCGTTGTAGGGGCCACCGGGGAGCTGTTTTTT
CDR3: CSVVGATGELFF
D: NA
size: NA
J: TRBJ2-2
V: TRBV29-1

DNA: TGTGCCAGCAGCTTAGGAAGGGGGACCGGGTTCACTGAAGCTTTCTTT
CDR3: CASSLGRGTGFTEAFF
D: NA
size: NA
J: TRBJ1-1
V: TRBV7-9

DNA: TGCAGTGCTAGAGATCATCAGCGGGCTAGCACAGATACGCAGTATTTT
CDR3: CSARDHQRASTDTQYF
D: NA
size: NA
J: TRBJ2-3
V: TRBV20-1

DNA: TGTGCCAGCAGCCAAGGGTTGGCTAGCGGGAGCAACGACGAGCAGTACTTC
CDR3: CASSQGLASGSNDEQYF
D: TRBD2
size: NA
J: TRBJ2-7
V: TRBV3-1

DNA: TGTGCCAGCATCTCGACTAGCGGCGAGCAGTACTTC
CDR3: CASISTSGEQYF
D: TRBD2
size: NA
J: TRBJ2-7
V: TRBV28

DNA: TGTGCCAGCAGTTCCGGGACAGGGAAATACGAGCAGTACTTC
CDR3: CASSSGTGKYEQYF
D: TRBD1
size: once
J: TRBJ2-7
V: TRBV7-8

DNA: TGTGCCAGCTCACCAAAAGAAGGCACTGAAGCTTTCTTT
CDR3: CASSPKEGTEAFF
D: NA
size: NA
J: TRBJ1-1
V: TRBV18

DNA: TGTGCCAGCAGCTTAGCGCGAAACTCCTACAATGAGCAGTTCTTC
CDR3: CASSLARNSYNEQFF
D: NA
size: NA
J: TRBJ2-1
V: TRBV7-9

DNA: TGTGCCAGCAGCCCGGGACAGGGGGCGAAGGGCTACACCTTC
CDR3: CASSPGQGAKGYTF
D: TRBD1
size: NA
J: TRBJ1-2
V: TRBV7-2

DNA: TGTGCCACCAGTAATGGACAGGGTAGGAATGAGCAGTTCTTC
CDR3: CATSNGQGRNEQFF
D: TRBD1
size: NA
J: TRBJ2-1
V: TRBV24-1

DNA: TGTGCCAGCAGCTTTATGGGCGGATGGGGTTACGAGCAGTACTTC
CDR3: CASSFMGGWGYEQYF
D: NA
size: NA
J: TRBJ2-7
V: TRBV7-2

DNA: TGTGCCAGCAGCTGGTGGGACCTAGTCGGGCCCGGGGAGCTGTTTTTT
CDR3: CASSWWDLVGPGELFF
D: NA
size: NA
J: TRBJ2-2
V: TRBV6-6

DNA: TGTGCCAGCGGGTGGGGATCCTACAATGAGCAGTTCTTC
CDR3: CASGWGSYNEQFF
D: NA
size: NA
J: TRBJ2-1
V: TRBV7-9

DNA: TGTGCCAGCAGCCTCAGGTCAGACTCCTACAATGAGCAGTTCTTC
CDR3: CASSLRSDSYNEQFF
D: NA
size: NA
J: TRBJ2-1
V: TRBV4-2

DNA: TGTGCCAGCAGCTTAGAGAGGCTGGGGGCGTATGAGCAGTTCTTC
CDR3: CASSLERLGAYEQFF
D: NA
size: NA
J: TRBJ2-1
V: TRBV7-9

DNA: TGTGCCTGGAGTCCAATAAACAGGGCAGCCACTGAAGCTTTCTTT
CDR3: CAWSPINRAATEAFF
D: NA
size: once
J: TRBJ1-1
V: TRBV30

DNA: TGTGCCAGCAGCTTAGGACCATTCTACGAGCAGTACTTC
CDR3: CASSLGPFYEQYF
D: NA
size: NA
J: TRBJ2-7
V: TRBV7-9

DNA: TGCGCCAGCAGTGGGGGATCCCTAGTCTCTGGGGCCAACGTCCTGACTTTC
CDR3: CASSGGSLVSGANVLTF
D: NA
size: NA
J: TRBJ2-6
V: TRBV5-1

DNA: TGCGCCACCAGGGGTGAAGATACGCAGTATTTT
CDR3: CATRGEDTQYF
D: NA
size: NA
J: TRBJ2-3
V: TRBV5-1

DNA: TGTGCCAGCAGCCAAGGATACACCTCCAATGAGCAGTTCTTC
CDR3: CASSQGYTSNEQFF
D: NA
size: NA
J: TRBJ2-1
V: TRBV3-1

DNA: TGCGCCAGCAGCCTTTTTCAACTAGCGGGAAGGGAGACCCAGTACTTC
CDR3: CASSLFQLAGRETQYF
D: TRBD2
size: NA
J: TRBJ2-5
V: TRBV5-1

DNA: TGTGCCAGCAGCTCAAACAGGGGTTACGAGCAGTACTTC
CDR3: CASSSNRGYEQYF
D: TRBD1
size: NA
J: TRBJ2-7
V: TRBV7-6

DNA: TGTGCCAGCAGTGATACAGGGTTAAGGACAGATACGCAGTATTTT
CDR3: CASSDTGLRTDTQYF
D: NA
size: once
J: TRBJ2-3
V: TRBV7-2

DNA: TGTGCCAGCAGCAGCAGACAGGACTATGGCTACACCTTC
CDR3: CASSSRQDYGYTF
D: NA
size: NA
J: TRBJ1-2
V: TRBV5-4

DNA: TGTGCCAGCAGTGAATGGGCGGGAGCGAACACCGGGGAGCTGTTTTTT
CDR3: CASSEWAGANTGELFF
D: TRBD2
size: NA
J: TRBJ2-2
V: TRBV25-1

DNA: TGTGCCAGCAGTAAGGTCGGGGCCTACGAGCAGTACTTC
CDR3: CASSKVGAYEQYF
D: NA
size: NA
J: TRBJ2-7
V: TRBV28

DNA: TGTGCCAGCAGCGTAGGAGGTTCTAGCTCTGGAAACACCATATATTTT
CDR3: CASSVGGSSSGNTIYF
D: NA
size: NA
J: TRBJ1-3
V: TRBV9

DNA: TGTGCTACGGAGAACTCCTACGAGCAGTACTTC
CDR3: CATENSYEQYF
D: NA
size: NA
J: TRBJ2-7
V: TRBV7-9

DNA: TGCAGCGTTGAAGCTAGGACAGGGGGCGAGACCCAGTACTTC
CDR3: CSVEARTGGETQYF
D: TRBD1
size: NA
J: TRBJ2-5
V: TRBV29-1

DNA: TGTGCCAGCAGCCAAGAGGGACTAGCGGGAGTGGGCGAGCAGTACTTC
CDR3: CASSQEGLAGVGEQYF
D: TRBD2
size: NA
J: TRBJ2-7
V: TRBV3-1

DNA: TGCAGCGTTGCGGGACTAGCGGGAGTTCGGGAGCAGTTCTTC
CDR3: CSVAGLAGVREQFF
D: TRBD2
size: NA
J: TRBJ2-1
V: TRBV29-1

DNA: TGTGCCAGCAGCCAAGGACTAGCGGGAGTGTACGAGCAGTACTTC
CDR3: CASSQGLAGVYEQYF
D: TRBD2
size: NA
J: TRBJ2-7
V: TRBV3-1

DNA: TGTGCCAGCAGTTTAGGTCTGGGGGGTGATGAGCAGTTCTTC
CDR3: CASSLGLGGDEQFF
D: NA
size: NA
J: TRBJ2-1
V: TRBV12-3/TRBV12-4

DNA: TGTGCCATCAGTGAGGGAGGGGGTTTGTACTTC
CDR3: CAISEGGGLYF
D: NA
size: NA
J: TRBJ2-7
V: TRBV10-3

DNA: TGTGCCAGCAGACAGGGAAGAATCAATGAGCAGTTCTTC
CDR3: CASRQGRINEQFF
D: TRBD1
size: NA
J: TRBJ2-1
V: TRBV19

DNA: TGTGCCAGTAGTCCGGGACAGGGGGACTTGAACACTGAAGCTTTCTTT
CDR3: CASSPGQGDLNTEAFF
D: TRBD1
size: once
J: TRBJ1-1
V: TRBV19